These 21 T cell receptor beta chains came from one sample sequenced in a study of T-cell memory formation after mild COVID-19. Each CDR3 protein is one row after TCRdb ran MiXCR on the 5' RACE reads. The sample has fewer than 450,000 distinct CDR3 sequences; about 24% are singletons. Input material: PBMCs or a T cell subset sorted from them (not recorded which). The receptors were sampled from an adult woman who had mild COVID-19 (a few samples of this study predate the infection). Cell type and time point are not known.

The chain carries TRBV9 and TRBJ2-1; the D gene could be TRBD1 or TRBD2 (6 bases each). Germline CDR1 reads SGDLS; CDR2 reads YYNGEE. V dropped 0 bases and J dropped 4 bases, with 11 bases sitting between them. The CDR3 has 15 amino acids. CDR3 sequence (DNA): TGTGCCAGCAGCGTAGCCAGGGGACTTTACAATGAGCAGTTCTTC. Translating gives CASSVARGLYNEQFF. Based on the CDR3 plus reference TRBV9 and TRBJ2-1, the full variable domain is DSGVTQTPKHLITATGQRVTLRCSPRSGDLSVYWYQQSLDQGLQFLIQYYNGEERAKGNILERFSAQQFPDLHSELNLSSLELGDSALYFCASSVARGLYNEQFFGPGTRLTVL.

This clonotype was observed a handful of times. The chain has TRBV7-9 and TRBJ2-5; 12 bases align to TRBD2. Losses at the gene ends were 5 bases for V and 5 bases for J; bases not matched to a gene: 9. Germline lookup yields CDR1 SEHNR and CDR2 FQNEAQ (reference sequence). This CDR3 region has 16 residues. CDR3 amino acids: CASSGWTSGARETQYF. CDR3 DNA: TGTGCCAGCAGCGGATGGACTAGCGGGGCTCGGGAGACCCAGTACTTC.

V and J are TRBV7-9 and TRBJ1-1; D perhaps matches TRBD1 (6 bases). The V gene lost 4 bases and the J gene lost 0 bases, with 15 bases spanning the gap. Looked up from germline, CDR1 is SEHNR and CDR2 is FQNEAQ (reference sequence). This CDR3 spans 16 amino acids. The CDR3 nucleotides are TGTGCCAGCAGCTCAGCCTCTGGGGGGCTGAACACTGAAGCTTTCTTT. It translates to CASSSASGGLNTEAFF.

This clonotype was detected a few times. The gene calls are TRBV29-1 and TRBJ2-5, with D hard to call. The length of the CDR3 is 12 residues. Germline CDR1 and CDR2: SQVTM and ANQGSEA. Trimming removed 0 bases from V and 11 bases from J, with 13 bases in between. The CDR3 is CSVEDLQVKQYF. In nucleotides, the CDR3 is TGCAGCGTTGAAGATCTTCAGGTGAAGCAGTACTTC.

The chain has TRBV12-3 or TRBV12-4 and TRBJ1-1; 8 nucleotides line up with TRBD1. V dropped 5 bases and J dropped 7; count of bases not matched to a gene: 6. This CDR3 is built from 13 residues. The CDR3 reads CASSRTGPNEAFF. As DNA, the CDR3 is TGTGCCAGCAGTCGGACAGGGCCCAATGAAGCTTTCTTT.

This clonotype was observed a handful of times. This chain joins TRBV7-8 and TRBJ2-1; a weak D match, TRBD2 (6 bases). There are 14 residues in the CDR3. Between the trimmed V and J ends, which lost 5 bases and 8 bases, there was a span of 16 bases. The germline V gene encodes CDR1 SGHVS and CDR2 FQNEAQ. CDR3 DNA sequence: TGTGCCAGCAGCCCACGGAGGGCCGTGCATGAGCAGTTCTTC. It encodes CASSPRRAVHEQFF. The whole variable domain, remainder taken from reference TRBV7-8 and TRBJ2-1, is GAGVSQSPRYKVAKRGQDVALRCDPISGHVSLFWYQQALGQGPEFLTYFQNEAQLDKSGLPSDRFFAERPEGSVSTLKIQRTQQEDSAVYLCASSPRRAVHEQFFGPGTRLTVL.

The V and J genes are TRBV7-9 and TRBJ1-5; D may be TRBD1 (5 bases). V was pared by 4 bases and J by 2 bases, with 12 bases between. The CDR3 has 15 residues. CDR1 is SEHNR, CDR2 FQNEAQ, per germline (reference sequence). This CDR3 reads CASSSLGGGNQPQHF. CDR3 nucleotides: TGTGCCAGCAGCTCCCTCGGGGGGGGCAATCAGCCCCAGCATTTT.

The chain joins TRBV6-6 to TRBJ2-7, with D maybe TRBD1 (6 bases). The germline V gene has CDR1 MNHNY and CDR2 SVGAGI (reference sequence). The CDR3 consists of 15 residues. V lost 1 base and J 4 bases, leaving 14 bases between the germline ends. This CDR3 reads CASSYFRDKAYEQYF. The CDR3 region has the DNA TGTGCCAGCAGTTACTTCCGGGACAAAGCGTACGAGCAGTACTTC.

This clonotype was observed many times. The V call is TRBV5-1, the J call TRBJ2-5, with 9 positions matching TRBD1. Germline loops: CDR1 SGHRS, CDR2 YFSETQ. The CDR3 length is 14 residues. After removal of 4 bases from V and 5 bases from J, the junction contained 6 bases not matched to a gene. The chain's CDR3 is CASSPQGARETQYF. The CDR3 coding sequence is TGCGCCAGCAGCCCACAGGGGGCACGGGAGACCCAGTACTTC.

This clonotype came up many times. J is TRBJ2-3 and V is TRBV5-5, with D possibly being TRBD2 (5 bases). Germline values: CDR1 SGHKS, CDR2 YYEKEE (reference sequence). This CDR3 comprises 13 residues. The ends were cut back, 6 bases at V and 0 bases at J, with 8 bases in the middle. The CDR3, as DNA: TGTGCCAGCAATCCGGGGAGCACAGATACGCAGTATTTT. Translated, it gives CASNPGSTDTQYF.

V usage is TRBV12-3 or TRBV12-4 and J usage is TRBJ2-7; 7 positions agree with TRBD2. CDR3 length equals 14 residues. V trimming: 1 base; J trimming: 5 bases; junction bases outside the gene matches: 5. In DNA form, the CDR3 reads TGTGCCAGCAGTTTAGGTGGGGGGAGGGACGAGCAGTACTTC. Translated, it gives CASSLGGGRDEQYF.

This clonotype turned up a few times. V gene TRBV19 combines with J gene TRBJ2-7; 13 bases line up with TRBD2. Germline V gene data show CDR1 as LNHDA and CDR2 as SQIVND (reference sequence). The CDR3 has 18 residues. The V gene end was trimmed by 0 bases and the J gene end by 2 bases; junction bases not matched to a gene: 7. The CDR3 DNA reads TGTGCCAGTAGTATAGAGGGGGGACTAGCGGGAAACACCTACGAGCAGTACTTC. Its translation is CASSIEGGLAGNTYEQYF.

This clonotype was recorded a few times. The CDR3, as DNA: TGCGCCAGCAGCCAAGAAAAGCAGTACTTC. Its protein is CASSQEKQYF. The chain couples TRBV4-1 to TRBJ2-7; D call uncertain. V lost 0 bases to trimming and J lost 8 bases, with 2 bases between them. CDR1 MGHRA and CDR2 YSYEKL come from the germline V gene. This CDR3 has 10 residues.

This clonotype was counted only a few times. The J gene is TRBJ2-2, the V gene TRBV2, with unresolved D. V dropped 5 bases and J dropped 9 bases, with 16 bases sitting between them. The CDR3 length is 14 residues. Germline V gene data show CDR1 as SNHLY and CDR2 as FYNNEI. The CDR3 loop is CASSLARIIRELFF. CDR3 bases: TGTGCCAGCAGTTTGGCTAGGATAATCCGGGAGCTGTTTTTT.

This clonotype was seen a handful of times. The chain uses TRBV25-1 and TRBJ2-7; perhaps TRBD1 as D (5 bases). In germline, CDR1 is MGHDK, CDR2 SYGVNS. V lost 2 bases and J 5 bases, leaving 16 bases between the germline ends. The CDR3 totals 15 residues. The CDR3 nucleotides read TGTGCCAGCAGTGAACCCGGCGCCAGGGTCCACGAGCAGTACTTC. Its protein is CASSEPGARVHEQYF.

V usage is TRBV5-5 and J usage is TRBJ2-7; D remains unclear. The length of the CDR3 is 14 residues. Germline CDR1 and CDR2: SGHKS and YYEKEE (reference sequence). The V end was cut by 6 bases, the J end by 4 bases, with 17 bases between. Here the CDR3 reads CASTSTLGIYEQYF. Here the CDR3 DNA reads TGTGCCAGCACCTCTACCCTGGGTATTTACGAGCAGTACTTC. Full variable domain (outside the CDR3, taken from reference TRBV5-5 and TRBJ2-7): DAGVTQSPTHLIKTRGQQVTLRCSPISGHKSVSWYQQVLGQGPQFIFQYYEKEERGRGNFPDRFSARQFPNYSSELNVNALLLGDSALYLCASTSTLGIYEQYFGPGTRLTVT.

The rearrangement links TRBV6-1 to TRBJ2-2, with D perhaps TRBD1 (6 bases). Trimming removed 6 bases at V and 4 bases at J, with 15 bases between. The length of the CDR3 is 15 residues. The germline V gene encodes CDR1 MNHNS and CDR2 SASEGT. The CDR3 DNA sequence: TGTGCCAGCAGGGGGACAACCCATTTCACCGGGGAGCTGTTTTTT. Encoded protein: CASRGTTHFTGELFF.

This clonotype was seen more than once but under ten times. V gene TRBV10-3 combines with J gene TRBJ2-3; the D is unclear. The CDR3 spans 14 residues. Germline V lookup: CDR1 ENHRY, CDR2 SYGVKD. Trimming stripped 3 bases from V and 4 bases from J, with 11 bases between. The CDR3 sequence: CAISEPGVADTQYF. Here the CDR3 DNA reads TGTGCCATCAGTGAACCCGGAGTCGCAGATACGCAGTATTTT.

V and J are TRBV29-1 and TRBJ2-3; TRBD1 is a possible D gene (6 bases). V lost 0 bases, J lost 3 bases, and 19 bases lay in between. The CDR3 extends over 17 amino acids. Germline CDR1 reads SQVTM; CDR2 reads ANQGSEA. The CDR3 is CSVEDPGRGIRTDTQYF. CDR3 nucleotides: TGCAGCGTTGAAGATCCGGGCAGGGGTATTCGTACAGATACGCAGTATTTT.

J is TRBJ2-4 and V is TRBV20-1; weak D call: TRBD1 (5 bases). Per germline, CDR1 DFQATT and CDR2 SNEGSKA (reference sequence). The CDR3 has 15 amino acids. The V gene lost 3 bases and the J gene lost 6 bases, with 18 bases spanning the gap. This CDR3 is CSASDPGHLRNIQYF. CDR3 DNA: TGCAGTGCTAGCGACCCAGGGCATCTTAGAAACATTCAGTACTTC.

This clonotype has more than one count but fewer than ten. The rearrangement uses TRBV7-9 and TRBJ1-2, with TRBD1 identical over 7 bases. This CDR3 has 13 residues. CDR1 is SEHNR and CDR2 is FQNEAQ in the germline V gene (reference sequence). V shed 4 bases, J shed 4 bases, and the junction held 3 bases outside the gene matches. CDR3 amino acids: CASSSTGAYGYTF. In DNA, the CDR3 is TGTGCCAGCAGCTCCACAGGGGCCTATGGCTACACCTTC.